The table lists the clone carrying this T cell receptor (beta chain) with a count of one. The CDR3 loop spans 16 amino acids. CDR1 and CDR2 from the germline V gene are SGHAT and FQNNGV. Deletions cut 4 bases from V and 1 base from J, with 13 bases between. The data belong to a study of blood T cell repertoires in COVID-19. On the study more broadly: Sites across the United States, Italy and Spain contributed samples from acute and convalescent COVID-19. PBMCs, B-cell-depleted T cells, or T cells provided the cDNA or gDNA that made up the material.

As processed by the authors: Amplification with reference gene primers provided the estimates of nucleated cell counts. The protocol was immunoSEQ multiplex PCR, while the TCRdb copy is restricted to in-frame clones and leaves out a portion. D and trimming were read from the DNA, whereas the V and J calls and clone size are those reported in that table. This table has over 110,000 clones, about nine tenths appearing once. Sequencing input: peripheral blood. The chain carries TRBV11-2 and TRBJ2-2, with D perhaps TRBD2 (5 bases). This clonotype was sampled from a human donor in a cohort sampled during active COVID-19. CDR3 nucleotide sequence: TGTGCCAGCAGCTCGAGGGTGGCATTGAACACCGGGGAGCTGTTTTTT. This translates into CASSSRVALNTGELFF.